The 32 T cell receptor beta chains presented below share a single source sample, sequenced in a study of sequential checkpoint blockade in melanoma. Treatment of the sample: randomized to nivolumab then ipilimumab (arm A) or the reverse (arm B). Clones were read by immunoSEQ multiplex PCR, and TCRdb kept only the in-frame ones, dropping some. The sample lists around 5,000 clones; roughly 80% were seen once. The source material was CD8+ T cells sorted from blood (inferred from file names), sampled from a patient given nivolumab and ipilimumab in sequence. These receptors all come from a human donor with melanoma.

This chain links TRBV5-1 with TRBJ2-1; 7 positions agree with TRBD1. V gave up 4 bases and J gave up 4 bases; unmatched junction bases: 8. Germline CDR1 and CDR2: SGHRS and YFSETQ. There are 15 residues in the CDR3. As DNA, the CDR3 is TGCGCCAGCAGCATAGGGACAGATCGATACAATGAGCAGTTCTTC. It specifies CASSIGTDRYNEQFF.

The chain recombines TRBV9 with TRBJ1-2; 9 bases are a match to TRBD1. Germline V gene lookup returns CDR1 SGDLS and CDR2 YYNGEE. Trimming cost V 4 bases and J 8 bases; bases outside gene matches: 12. CDR3 size: 15 residues. Here the CDR3 reads CASSSWGTGTYGYTF. The CDR3 coding sequence is TGTGCCAGCAGCTCGTGGGGGACAGGGACTTACGGCTACACCTTC. Variable domain in full (rest from reference TRBV9 and TRBJ1-2): DSGVTQTPKHLITATGQRVTLRCSPRSGDLSVYWYQQSLDQGLQFLIQYYNGEERAKGNILERFSAQQFPDLHSELNLSSLELGDSALYFCASSSWGTGTYGYTFGSGTRLTVV.

A single count supports this clone. V gene TRBV6-5 combines with J gene TRBJ2-5; TRBD1 might be the D (8 bases). The V and J ends lost 6 bases and 5 bases respectively, with 16 bases between them. This CDR3 spans 14 amino acids. The V gene's germline CDR1 is MNHEY and CDR2 SVGAGI. CDR3 region: CASSGQGGMETQYF. CDR3 in DNA: TGTGCCAGCAGCGGACAGGGAGGGATGGAGACCCAGTACTTC.

The V gene is TRBV9, the J gene TRBJ1-2; 7 bases match TRBD1. With V trimmed by 2 bases and J by 1 base, 2 bases remained unmatched. Looked up from germline, CDR1 is SGDLS and CDR2 is YYNGEE. The CDR3 covers 14 residues. This chain's CDR3 is CASSVSGGNYGYTF. The CDR3 DNA is TGTGCCAGCAGCGTTTCAGGGGGTAACTATGGCTACACCTTC.

This chain joins TRBV30 and TRBJ2-7, with 7 bases matching TRBD2. Germline V gene data show CDR1 as GTSNPN and CDR2 as SVGIG (reference sequence). The CDR3 is 15 residues long. V shed 0 bases and J 3 bases; nucleotides not matched to a gene: 8. CDR3 protein: CAWSVGIAGLYEQYF. The CDR3 nucleotides read TGTGCCTGGAGTGTAGGGATAGCGGGCCTCTACGAGCAGTACTTC.

The V call is TRBV27, the J call TRBJ2-7, with TRBD1 matching 11 bases. V shed 6 bases and J 4 bases; nucleotides not matched to a gene: 5. Germline V lookup: CDR1 MNHEY, CDR2 SMNVEV (reference sequence). The length of the CDR3 is 14 residues. The CDR3 nucleotides are TGTGCCAGCAGCCCCGGGACAGGGGGGTACGAGCAGTACTTC. This codes for CASSPGTGGYEQYF.

The rearrangement uses TRBV19 and TRBJ2-7; D perhaps matches TRBD2 (6 bases). Between the trimmed V and J ends, which lost 5 bases and 2 bases, there was a span of 7 bases. Germline CDR1 and CDR2: LNHDA and SQIVND (reference sequence). The CDR3 contains 12 residues. The chain's CDR3 is CASSGGTYEQYF. The CDR3 DNA reads as TGTGCCAGTAGTGGGGGGACCTACGAGCAGTACTTC.

The rearrangement joins TRBV7-6 to TRBJ2-1; TRBD2 is a possible D gene (7 bases). The V end was cut by 0 bases, the J end by 9 bases, with 12 bases between. The CDR3 runs 14 residues. Germline values: CDR1 SGHVS, CDR2 FNYEAQ. DNA of the CDR3: TGTGCCAGCAGCTTAGCGGGGGGGCAGGTTGAGCAGTTCTTC. Translated: CASSLAGGQVEQFF.

The gene calls are TRBV7-9 and TRBJ2-5; no clear D. V was shortened by 1 base and J by 4 bases, with 4 bases between the two germline ends. In germline, CDR1 is SEHNR, CDR2 FQNEAQ (reference sequence). This CDR3 contains 12 residues. The CDR3 sequence: CASSLGAETQYF. The CDR3 DNA reads as TGTGCCAGCAGCTTAGGCGCAGAGACCCAGTACTTC.

The chain carries TRBV6-5 and TRBJ2-3; 7 bases fit TRBD1. The CDR3 is 16 amino acids. Germline CDR1 is MNHEY and CDR2 is SVGAGI. With 2 bases clipped from V and 1 base from J, the junction kept 6 bases outside the gene matches. CDR3 sequence reads: CASSYASGTGTDTQYF. In DNA form, the CDR3 reads TGTGCCAGCAGTTACGCCTCCGGGACAGGCACAGATACGCAGTATTTT.

Only one count was recorded for this clone. The chain couples TRBV5-4 to TRBJ2-1, with TRBD1 matching 7 bases. Trimming at V came to 7 bases and at J to 7 bases, leaving 8 bases not matched to a gene. The CDR3 has 13 residues. Germline values: CDR1 SGHNT, CDR2 YYREEE (reference sequence). The CDR3 is CASHRGGLNEQFF. The CDR3 nucleotides read TGTGCCAGCCATCGAGGGGGCTTGAATGAGCAGTTCTTC.

The chain uses TRBV6-6 and TRBJ2-5; 7 bases align to TRBD2. Looked up from germline, CDR1 is MNHNY and CDR2 is SVGAGI (reference sequence). There are 14 residues in the CDR3. With 6 bases clipped from V and 2 bases from J, the junction kept 6 bases outside the gene matches. The CDR3 nucleotides read TGTGCCAGCAGCCGTCGGGGGGAGCAAGAGACCCAGTACTTC. Protein sequence: CASSRRGEQETQYF.

This clone occurred once. The rearrangement links TRBV4-3 to TRBJ1-6, with a weak D call TRBD1 (6 bases). The CDR3 length is 17 residues. CDR1 and CDR2 (germline): LGHNA, YSLEER. Trimming shortened V by 0 bases and J by 6 bases, and 15 bases separated the two germline ends. The CDR3 DNA is TGCGCCAGCAGCCAAGATCAGGCAGGGGCTTTTAATTCACCCCTCCACTTT. Protein: CASSQDQAGAFNSPLHF.

This chain connects TRBV5-1 to TRBJ2-2, with 12 bases matching TRBD2. V trimming: 0 bases; J trimming: 5 bases; junction bases outside the gene matches: 8. The CDR3 has 18 amino acids. Germline V gene sequence: CDR1 SGHRS, CDR2 YFSETQ. CDR3 amino acids: CASSLEASGGAGTGELFF. Written as DNA, the CDR3 is TGCGCCAGCAGCTTGGAAGCTAGCGGGGGGGCCGGAACCGGGGAGCTGTTTTTT.

This chain links TRBV6-1 with TRBJ2-1; TRBD1 matches 9 bases. Germline V gives CDR1 MNHNS, CDR2 SASEGT. Unmatched junction bases numbered 3, after V lost 0 bases and J lost 3 bases. This CDR3 spans 16 amino acids. CDR3 sequence reads: CASSEARQGGYNEQFF. CDR3 in DNA: TGTGCCAGCAGTGAAGCGAGACAGGGGGGCTACAATGAGCAGTTCTTC.

This chain joins TRBV25-1 and TRBJ2-5; D is uncertain. Per germline, CDR1 MGHDK and CDR2 SYGVNS. V was shortened by 3 bases and J by 2 bases, with 16 bases between the two germline ends. The CDR3 covers 16 residues. This chain's CDR3 is CASSDFESGRQETQYF. In DNA form, the CDR3 reads TGTGCCAGCAGTGATTTTGAATCGGGTCGTCAAGAGACCCAGTACTTC.

The rearrangement uses TRBV11-2 and TRBJ2-7; maybe TRBD1 (6 bases). There are 15 residues in the CDR3. The V and J ends lost 2 bases and 3 bases respectively, with 14 bases between them. Germline CDR1 is SGHAT and CDR2 is FQNNGV. The CDR3 nucleotides read TGTGCCAGCAGCTTACCAGGGGACGGAAGCTACGAGCAGTACTTC. Translated, it gives CASSLPGDGSYEQYF.

V gene TRBV7-9 combines with J gene TRBJ1-2, with D hard to call. Germline CDR1 and CDR2: SEHNR and FQNEAQ (reference sequence). The CDR3 covers 15 residues. Trimming stripped 3 bases from V and 5 bases from J, with 16 bases between. The CDR3: CASSFPEGRAYGYTF. The CDR3 bases are TGTGCCAGCAGCTTTCCCGAGGGCCGGGCTTATGGCTACACCTTC.

This chain links TRBV4-3 with TRBJ2-2, with 12 bases matching TRBD2. CDR3 size: 18 residues. After removal of 4 bases from V and 3 bases from J, the junction contained 9 bases not matched to a gene. Germline V gene sequence: CDR1 LGHNA, CDR2 YSLEER. The CDR3 coding sequence is TGCGCCAGCAGCCTTCTCCCCCGACTAGCGGGGGACACCGGGGAGCTGTTTTTT. Protein: CASSLLPRLAGDTGELFF.

The V and J genes are TRBV6-5 and TRBJ1-1; D is unclear. This CDR3 region has 14 residues. Trimming removed 1 base at V and 1 base at J, with 7 bases between. Germline V gene lookup returns CDR1 MNHEY and CDR2 SVGAGI. The CDR3 loop reads CASSYYGGNTEAFF. CDR3 in DNA: TGTGCCAGCAGTTACTACGGCGGGAACACTGAAGCTTTCTTT.

The CDR3 DNA reads TGTGCCAGCAGTTTCAGGGGCAGTCAAGAGACCCAGTACTTC. This codes for CASSFRGSQETQYF. The chain is built from TRBV28 and TRBJ2-5; tentatively, D is TRBD1 (6 bases). The CDR3 has 14 residues. Germline CDR1 and CDR2: MDHEN and SYDVKM. The V and J ends lost 3 bases and 2 bases respectively, with 10 bases between them.

The rearrangement joins TRBV4-3 to TRBJ1-6, with 8 bases aligning to TRBD1. Trimming at V came to 2 bases and at J to 10 bases, leaving 7 bases not matched to a gene. The CDR3 totals 15 residues. CDR1 is LGHNA, CDR2 YSLEER, per germline. Here the CDR3 DNA reads TGCGCCAGCAGCCAATCGACAGGGGCCGGATCACCCCTCCACTTT. Translated: CASSQSTGAGSPLHF.

The CDR3 DNA is TGCGCCAGCAGTCCGGTGTTCCTTTATGGCGAGCAGTACTTC. This encodes CASSPVFLYGEQYF. The chain is built from TRBV10-1 and TRBJ2-7; no reliable D call. With 5 bases removed from V and 6 bases from J, the gap between germline ends came to 17 bases. The CDR3 length is 14 residues. Per the germline V gene, CDR1 is WNHNN and CDR2 is SYGVQD (reference sequence).

As for this clone: This likely traces to a read error, being one base from a far larger clone. The CDR3 nucleotides read TGTGCCAGCCCCACGGGGGATGAGCAGTTCTTC. Amino acids: CASPTGDEQFF. The chain employs TRBV25-1 and TRBJ2-1; D possibly corresponds to TRBD2 (6 bases). Trimming removed 8 bases from V and 8 bases from J, with 10 bases in between. Germline V gene sequence: CDR1 MGHDK, CDR2 SYGVNS. This CDR3 has 11 amino acids. Using reference TRBV25-1 and TRBJ2-1 for the parts outside the CDR3, the full variable domain is EADIYQTPRYLVIGTGKKITLECSQTMGHDKMYWYQQDPGMELHLIHYSYGVNSTEKGDLSSESTVSRIRTEHFPLTLESARPSHTSQYLCASPTGDEQFFGPGTRLTVL.

The rearrangement uses TRBV7-9 and TRBJ2-5, with D uncertain. Germline CDR1 is SEHNR and CDR2 is FQNEAQ (reference sequence). The CDR3 loop spans 16 amino acids. With 1 base removed from V and 4 bases from J, the gap between germline ends came to 16 bases. CDR3 DNA sequence: TGTGCCAGCAGCTTAGGTGGGCTCCAAAACTCAGAGACCCAGTACTTC. Residues: CASSLGGLQNSETQYF.

The V gene is TRBV7-6, the J gene TRBJ2-2; weak D call: TRBD1 (7 bases). CDR1 SGHVS and CDR2 FNYEAQ come from the germline V gene. V was pared by 5 bases and J by 1 base, with 11 bases between. The CDR3 sequence is 15 residues long. The DNA of the CDR3 is TGTGCCAGCAGCAACCAGGGGGGGAACACCGGGGAGCTGTTTTTT. It encodes CASSNQGGNTGELFF.

This rearrangement joins TRBV5-4 to TRBJ2-7, with D tentatively TRBD1 (6 bases). V was cut by 7 bases and J by 5 bases, with 22 bases left in between. Germline V gene data show CDR1 as SGHNT and CDR2 as YYREEE (reference sequence). The CDR3 runs 15 residues. CDR3 coding DNA: TGTGCCAGCCTTTGGGTCAGGGGTTTTATGAACGAGCAGTACTTC. Protein: CASLWVRGFMNEQYF.

The chain couples TRBV19 to TRBJ2-1; no clear D gene. Germline assignment: CDR1 LNHDA and CDR2 SQIVND (reference sequence). Trimming took off 8 bases at V and 4 bases at J, with 12 bases between the two ends. This CDR3 is built from 13 residues. The CDR3 DNA reads TGTGCCAGTGCCTCAAGTAGTTACAATGAGCAGTTCTTC. The encoded protein is CASASSSYNEQFF.

This clone was picked up a small number of times. This chain's CDR3 is CASSSPRLAGEGVDEQFF. In DNA, the CDR3 is TGCGCCAGCAGCTCCCCTAGACTAGCGGGGGAAGGTGTGGATGAGCAGTTCTTC. This chain uses TRBV5-1 with TRBJ2-1; 12 nucleotides agree with TRBD2. The CDR3 has 18 residues. CDR1 SGHRS and CDR2 YFSETQ come from the germline V gene. The ends lost 3 bases at V and 8 bases at J; junction bases unmatched: 15. Full variable domain (missing parts from reference TRBV5-1 and TRBJ2-1): KAGVTQTPRYLIKTRGQQVTLSCSPISGHRSVSWYQQTPGQGLQFLFEYFSETQRNKGNFPGRFSGRQFSNSRSEMNVSTLELGDSALYLCASSSPRLAGEGVDEQFFGPGTRLTVL.

V and J are TRBV5-6 and TRBJ1-2; D is unclear. The germline V and J ends were trimmed by 4 bases and 1 base, with 5 bases remaining between them. This CDR3 has 12 residues. Germline V gene lookup returns CDR1 SGHDT and CDR2 YYEEEE. CDR3 residues: CASSLNNYGYTF. The CDR3 nucleotides are TGTGCCAGCAGCCTAAATAACTATGGCTACACCTTC.

A single count supports this clone. The rearrangement joins TRBV9 to TRBJ2-1; D uncertain. The CDR3 is 13 residues long. Germline V gene sequence: CDR1 SGDLS, CDR2 YYNGEE. The V gene lost 3 bases and the J gene lost 4 bases, with 8 bases spanning the gap. The CDR3 is CASSGRRYNEQFF. The DNA of the CDR3 is TGTGCCAGCAGCGGCAGGCGATACAATGAGCAGTTCTTC.

The chain carries TRBV27 and TRBJ2-3, with TRBD2 as a possible D gene (6 bases). CDR3 length: 15 amino acids. V lost 6 bases, J lost 3 bases, and 16 bases lay in between. Germline V CDR1 and CDR2: MNHEY, SMNVEV (reference sequence). Here the CDR3 reads CASSPTSPSTDTQYF. CDR3 sequence (DNA): TGTGCCAGCAGCCCCACTAGCCCATCAACAGATACGCAGTATTTT.